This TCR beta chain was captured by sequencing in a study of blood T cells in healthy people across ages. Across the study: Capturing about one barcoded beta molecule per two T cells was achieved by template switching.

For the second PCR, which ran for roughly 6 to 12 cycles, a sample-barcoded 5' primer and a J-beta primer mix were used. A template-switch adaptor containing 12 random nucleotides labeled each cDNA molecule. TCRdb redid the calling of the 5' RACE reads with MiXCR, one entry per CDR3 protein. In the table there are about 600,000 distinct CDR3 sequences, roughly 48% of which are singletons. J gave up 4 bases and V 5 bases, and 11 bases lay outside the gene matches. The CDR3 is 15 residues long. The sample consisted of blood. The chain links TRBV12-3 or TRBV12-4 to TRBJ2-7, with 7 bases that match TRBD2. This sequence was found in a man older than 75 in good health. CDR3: CASSPPGTTGYEQYF. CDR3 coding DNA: TGTGCCAGCAGTCCCCCCGGGACTACCGGTTACGAGCAGTACTTC.